Below, 4 T cell receptor beta chains from the same sample are listed, as sequenced in a study of T-cell memory formation after mild COVID-19. Using its own MiXCR run on the 5' RACE reads, TCRdb lists one record per CDR3 protein. The sample lists approximately 350,000 distinct CDR3 sequences; around an eighth were seen once. The sequencing sample was made of PBMCs or a T cell subset sorted from them (not recorded which). The receptors were sampled from a man aged 18 to 30 who had mild COVID-19 (a few samples of this study predate the infection). Cell type and time point are not known.

In its sample, this clonotype was seen many times. The genes are TRBV7-9 and TRBJ2-3; TRBD2 matches 10 bases. The germline gives CDR1 SEHNR, CDR2 FQNEAQ (reference sequence). The CDR3 runs to 16 residues. The V and J ends lost 4 bases and 4 bases, in that order; junction bases with no gene match: 8. Written as DNA, the CDR3 is TGTGCCAGCAGCTCGGCTATAGCGGGGGGCTCAGATACGCAGTATTTT. The encoded protein is CASSSAIAGGSDTQYF.

This clonotype was seen more than once but under ten times. The V call is TRBV5-8, the J call TRBJ1-1; D call uncertain. V was cut by 0 bases and J by 7 bases, with 7 bases left in between. CDR3 length equals 12 residues. Germline loops: CDR1 SGHTS, CDR2 YDEGEE. As DNA, the CDR3 is TGTGCCAGCAGCTTGGATGGACGTGAAGCTTTCTTT. Translation gives CASSLDGREAFF.

This clonotype was observed many times. The rearrangement uses TRBV4-1 and TRBJ2-1; D not resolved. Trimming took 0 bases from V and 0 from J, leaving 12 bases between them. Germline V gene data show CDR1 as MGHRA and CDR2 as YSYEKL. This CDR3 spans 17 amino acids. The CDR3 spells CASSQEVTRSSYNEQFF. DNA of the CDR3: TGCGCCAGCAGCCAAGAGGTAACCAGGAGCTCCTACAATGAGCAGTTCTTC.

The chain is built from TRBV12-5 and TRBJ2-1; D possibly corresponds to TRBD1 (6 bases). This CDR3 has 14 amino acids. Trimming shortened V by 5 bases and J by 6 bases, and 14 bases separated the two germline ends. Germline CDR1 reads LGHNT; CDR2 reads FRNRAP. The DNA for the CDR3 is TGTGCTAGTGGTCCTGAGACAGGTTTCAATGAGCAGTTCTTC. Protein product: CASGPETGFNEQFF.